This T cell receptor (beta chain) was retrieved from a study of blood T cells in healthy people across ages. Regarding the study as a whole: Donor CMV status, an unknown factor, possibly confounded changes in expanded clonotypes. Per-million-T-cell TCR beta diversity fell roughly linearly with age.

CDR3 length equals 15 residues. Per germline, CDR1 SGHVS and CDR2 FQNEAQ. The authors ran a second PCR of about 7 to 11 cycles using a sample-barcoded 5' primer and a J-beta primer mix. MiXCR, applied by TCRdb to the 5' RACE reads, yields one record per CDR3 protein. Of about 1 million distinct CDR3 sequences listed, more than 35% are singletons. Details on this clonotype: As yet, its antigen is unknown. The germline gene is not matched at one end of the junction; a read error may be the cause.

The chain employs TRBV7-8 and TRBJ2-3; a possible D gene is TRBD1 (6 bases). Sequencing was carried out using blood. This clonotype was obtained from a woman aged 60 to 75 in good health. The CDR3 loop reads CANSLVGGSTDTQYF. In nucleotides, the CDR3 is TGTGCCAACAGCTTAGTTGGGGGCAGCACAGATACGCAGTATTTT. The full variable domain, its missing parts supplied by reference TRBV7-8 and TRBJ2-3, is GAGVSQSPRYKVAKRGQDVALRCDPISGHVSLFWYQQALGQGPEFLTYFQNEAQLDKSGLPSDRFFAERPEGSVSTLKIQRTQQEDSAVYLCANSLVGGSTDTQYFGPGTRLTVL.